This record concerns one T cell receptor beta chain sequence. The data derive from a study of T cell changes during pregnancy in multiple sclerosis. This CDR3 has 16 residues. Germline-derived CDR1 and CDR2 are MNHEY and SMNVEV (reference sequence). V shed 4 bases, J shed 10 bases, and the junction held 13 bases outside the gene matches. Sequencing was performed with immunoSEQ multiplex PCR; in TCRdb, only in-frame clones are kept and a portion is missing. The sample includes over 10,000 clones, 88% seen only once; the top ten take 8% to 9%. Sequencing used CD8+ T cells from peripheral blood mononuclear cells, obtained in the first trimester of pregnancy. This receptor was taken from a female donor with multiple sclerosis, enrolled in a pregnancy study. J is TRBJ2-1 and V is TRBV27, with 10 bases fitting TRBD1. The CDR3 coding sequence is TGTGCCAGCAGTTACACGGGACAGGGGAGGGCAAAAGAGCAGTTCTTC. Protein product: CASSYTGQGRAKEQFF.